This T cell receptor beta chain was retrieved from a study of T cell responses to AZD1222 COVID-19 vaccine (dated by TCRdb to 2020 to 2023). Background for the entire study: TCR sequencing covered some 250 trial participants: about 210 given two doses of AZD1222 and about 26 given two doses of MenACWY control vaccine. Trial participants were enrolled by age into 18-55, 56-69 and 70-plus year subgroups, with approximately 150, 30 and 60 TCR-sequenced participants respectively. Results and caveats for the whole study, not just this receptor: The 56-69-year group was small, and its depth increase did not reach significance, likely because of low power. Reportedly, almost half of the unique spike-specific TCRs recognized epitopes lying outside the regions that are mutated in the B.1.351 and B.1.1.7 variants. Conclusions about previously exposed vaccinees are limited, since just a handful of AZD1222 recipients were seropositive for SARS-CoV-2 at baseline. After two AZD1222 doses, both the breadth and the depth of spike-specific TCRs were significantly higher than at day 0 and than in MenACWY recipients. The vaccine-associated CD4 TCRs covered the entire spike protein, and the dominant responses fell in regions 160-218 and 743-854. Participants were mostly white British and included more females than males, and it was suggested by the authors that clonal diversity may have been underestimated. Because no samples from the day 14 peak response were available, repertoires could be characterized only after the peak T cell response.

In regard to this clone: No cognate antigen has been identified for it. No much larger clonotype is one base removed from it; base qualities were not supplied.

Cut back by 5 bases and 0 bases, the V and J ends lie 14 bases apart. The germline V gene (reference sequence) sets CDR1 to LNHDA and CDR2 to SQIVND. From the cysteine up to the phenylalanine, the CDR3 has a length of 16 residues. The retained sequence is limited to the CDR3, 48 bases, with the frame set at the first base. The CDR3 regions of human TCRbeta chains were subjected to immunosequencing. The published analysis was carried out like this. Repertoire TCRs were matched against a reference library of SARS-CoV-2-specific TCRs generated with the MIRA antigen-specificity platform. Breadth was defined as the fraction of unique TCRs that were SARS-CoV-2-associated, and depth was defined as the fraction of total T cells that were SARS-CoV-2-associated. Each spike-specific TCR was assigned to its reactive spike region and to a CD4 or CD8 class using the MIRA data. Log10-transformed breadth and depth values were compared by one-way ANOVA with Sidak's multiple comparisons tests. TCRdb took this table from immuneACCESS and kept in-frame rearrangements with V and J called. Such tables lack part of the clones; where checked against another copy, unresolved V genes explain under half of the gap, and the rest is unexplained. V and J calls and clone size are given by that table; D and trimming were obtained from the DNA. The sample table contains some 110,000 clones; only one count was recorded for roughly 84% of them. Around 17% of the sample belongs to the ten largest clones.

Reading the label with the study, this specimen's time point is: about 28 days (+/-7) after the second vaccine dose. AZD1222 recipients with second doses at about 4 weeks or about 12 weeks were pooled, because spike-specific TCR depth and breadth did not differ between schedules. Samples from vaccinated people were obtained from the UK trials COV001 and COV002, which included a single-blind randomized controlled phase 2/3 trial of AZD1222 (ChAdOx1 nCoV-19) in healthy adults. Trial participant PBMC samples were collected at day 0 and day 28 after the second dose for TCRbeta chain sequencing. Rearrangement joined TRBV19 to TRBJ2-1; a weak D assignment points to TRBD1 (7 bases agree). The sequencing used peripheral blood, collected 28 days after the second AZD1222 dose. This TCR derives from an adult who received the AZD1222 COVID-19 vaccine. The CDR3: CASSSEGASSYNEQFF. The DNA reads TGTGCCAGTAGTTCGGAGGGGGCTAGCTCCTACAATGAGCAGTTCTTC.